This T cell receptor beta chain was identified during a study of T-cell reconstitution after alpha-beta-depleted transplantation in children. Whole-study results and caveats: From surviving recipient T cells and thymic progenitors came the high day-60 TCRbeta diversity observed in some patients. One year post-transplant, T-cell counts and diversity were largely derived from T cells produced anew.

Details on this clonotype: The antigen is not known.

For TCRbeta, the library was prepared with unique molecular identifiers. TCRdb reprocessed the PCR reads via MiXCR and lists one record per CDR3 protein. The sample records about 260,000 distinct CDR3 sequences, around 7.5% being singletons. CDR3 size: 17 residues. Germline V CDR1 and CDR2: LGHDT, YNNKEL (reference sequence). The trim removed 6 bases at V and 2 bases at J, leaving 14 bases unmatched. The clonotype comes from a male patient between 10 and 17 years old who had a stem cell transplant for acute lymphoblastic leukemia, so the T cells may come from the graft donor. The chain uses TRBV3-1 and TRBJ2-7, with TRBD2 matching over 9 bases. The input for sequencing was PBMCs, mostly from graft donor cells, taken 180 days after TCRalphabeta/CD19-depleted stem cell transplant. This CDR3 is CASSFNPSSGITYEQYF. CDR3 in DNA: TGTGCCAGCAGTTTCAACCCCTCTAGCGGGATTACCTACGAGCAGTACTTC.